This T cell receptor beta chain is drawn from a study of blood T cell repertoires in COVID-19. The repertoire was sequenced with immunoSEQ multiplex PCR; TCRdb's copy has only in-frame clones and lacks some. This table holds around 120,000 clones, around 78% found once. This TCR was recovered from a man between 65 and 85 years old with acute or convalescent COVID-19. The sequenced sample was peripheral blood.

The CDR3 DNA follows: TGTGCCAGCAGTTTCGACGGGAGGGGTGCCAAAAACATTCAGTACTTC. Encoded protein: CASSFDGRGAKNIQYF. The chain joins TRBV27 to TRBJ2-4, with 8 bases matching TRBD2. V lost 3 bases and J lost 1; bases outside the gene matches: 5. This CDR3 region has 16 residues. Looked up from germline, CDR1 is MNHEY and CDR2 is SMNVEV (reference sequence).